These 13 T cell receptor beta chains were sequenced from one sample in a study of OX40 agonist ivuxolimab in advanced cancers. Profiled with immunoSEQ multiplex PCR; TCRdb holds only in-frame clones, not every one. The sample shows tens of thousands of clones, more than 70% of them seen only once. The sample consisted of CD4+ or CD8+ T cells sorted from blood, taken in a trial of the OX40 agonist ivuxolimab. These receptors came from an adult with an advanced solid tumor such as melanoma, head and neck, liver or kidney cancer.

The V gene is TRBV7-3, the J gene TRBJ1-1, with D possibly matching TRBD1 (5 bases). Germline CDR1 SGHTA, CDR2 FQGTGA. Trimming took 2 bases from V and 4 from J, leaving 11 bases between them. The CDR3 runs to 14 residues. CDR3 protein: CASSLEGARTEAFF. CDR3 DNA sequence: TGTGCCAGCAGCTTAGAAGGGGCACGCACTGAAGCTTTCTTT.

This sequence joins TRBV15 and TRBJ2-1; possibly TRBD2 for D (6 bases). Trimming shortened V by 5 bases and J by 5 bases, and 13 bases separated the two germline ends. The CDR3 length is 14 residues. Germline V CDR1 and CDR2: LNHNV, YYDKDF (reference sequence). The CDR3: CATSHGSGDNEQFF. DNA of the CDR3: TGTGCCACCAGCCACGGGAGTGGGGACAATGAGCAGTTCTTC.

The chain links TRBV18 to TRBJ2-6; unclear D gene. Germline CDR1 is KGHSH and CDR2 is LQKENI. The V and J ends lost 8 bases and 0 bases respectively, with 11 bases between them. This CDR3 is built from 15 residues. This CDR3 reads CASDLPYSGANVLTF. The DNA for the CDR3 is TGTGCCAGCGATTTACCCTACTCTGGGGCCAACGTCCTGACTTTC.

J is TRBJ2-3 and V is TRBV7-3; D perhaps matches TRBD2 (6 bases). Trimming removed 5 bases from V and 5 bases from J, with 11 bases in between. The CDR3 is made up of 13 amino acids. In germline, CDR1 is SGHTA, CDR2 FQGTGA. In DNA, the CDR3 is TGTGCCAGCAGCAGGGACTTTCAAGATACGCAGTATTTT. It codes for CASSRDFQDTQYF.

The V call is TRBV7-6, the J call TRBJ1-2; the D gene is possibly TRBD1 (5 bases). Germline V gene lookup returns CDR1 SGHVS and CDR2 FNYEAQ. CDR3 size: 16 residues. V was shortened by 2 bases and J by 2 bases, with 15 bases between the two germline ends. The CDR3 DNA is TGTGCCAGCAGCTTATATCCCCTCGGGGACAACTATGGCTACACCTTC. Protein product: CASSLYPLGDNYGYTF.

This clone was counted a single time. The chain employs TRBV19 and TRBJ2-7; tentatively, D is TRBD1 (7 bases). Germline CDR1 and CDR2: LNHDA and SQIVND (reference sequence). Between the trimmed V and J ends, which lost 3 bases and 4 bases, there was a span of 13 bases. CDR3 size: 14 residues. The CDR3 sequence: CASSIGGQTYEQYF. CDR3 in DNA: TGTGCCAGTAGTATCGGGGGACAGACATACGAGCAGTACTTC.

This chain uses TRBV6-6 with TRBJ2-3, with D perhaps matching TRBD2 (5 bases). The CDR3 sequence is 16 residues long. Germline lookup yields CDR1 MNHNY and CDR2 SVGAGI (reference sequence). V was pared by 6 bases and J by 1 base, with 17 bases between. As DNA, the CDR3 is TGTGCCAGCAGCCCCCGCCTAGCAGCCCGCACAGATACGCAGTATTTT. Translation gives CASSPRLAARTDTQYF.

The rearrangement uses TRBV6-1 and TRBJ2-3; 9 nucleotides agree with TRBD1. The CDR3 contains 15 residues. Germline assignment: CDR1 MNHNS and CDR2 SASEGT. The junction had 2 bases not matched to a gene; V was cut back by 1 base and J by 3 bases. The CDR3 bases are TGTGCCAGCAGTGAAGATGGGACAGGGACAGATACGCAGTATTTT. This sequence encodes CASSEDGTGTDTQYF.

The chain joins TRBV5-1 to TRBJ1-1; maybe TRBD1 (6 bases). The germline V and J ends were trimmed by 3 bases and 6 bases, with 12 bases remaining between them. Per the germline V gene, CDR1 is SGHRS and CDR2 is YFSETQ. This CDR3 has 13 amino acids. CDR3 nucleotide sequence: TGCGCCAGCAGCTCGGAACAGGGATCTGAAGCTTTCTTT. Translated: CASSSEQGSEAFF.

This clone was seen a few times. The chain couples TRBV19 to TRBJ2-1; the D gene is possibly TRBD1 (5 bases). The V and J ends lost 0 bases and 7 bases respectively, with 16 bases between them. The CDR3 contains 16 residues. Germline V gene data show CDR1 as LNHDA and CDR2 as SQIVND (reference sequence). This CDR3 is CASSIERQAQGNEQFF. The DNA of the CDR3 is TGTGCCAGTAGTATAGAGAGACAAGCCCAGGGAAATGAGCAGTTCTTC.

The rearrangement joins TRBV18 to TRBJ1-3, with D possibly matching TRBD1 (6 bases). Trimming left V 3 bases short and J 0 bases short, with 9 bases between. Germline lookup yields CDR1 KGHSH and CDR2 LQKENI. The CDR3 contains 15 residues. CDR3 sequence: CASSPATGSGNTIYF. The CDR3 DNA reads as TGTGCCAGCTCACCGGCGACAGGCTCTGGAAACACCATATATTTT.

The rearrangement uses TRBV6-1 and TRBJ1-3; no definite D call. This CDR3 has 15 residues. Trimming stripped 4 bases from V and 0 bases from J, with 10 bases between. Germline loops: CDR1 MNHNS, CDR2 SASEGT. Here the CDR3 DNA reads TGTGCCAGCAGTGCTCTATTCAGCTCTGGAAACACCATATATTTT. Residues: CASSALFSSGNTIYF.

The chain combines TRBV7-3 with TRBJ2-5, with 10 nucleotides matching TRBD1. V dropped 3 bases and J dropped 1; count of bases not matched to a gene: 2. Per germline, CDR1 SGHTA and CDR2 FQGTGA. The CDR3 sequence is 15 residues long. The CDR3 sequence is CASSFGQGGQETQYF. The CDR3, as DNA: TGTGCCAGCAGCTTCGGACAGGGGGGCCAAGAGACCCAGTACTTC.